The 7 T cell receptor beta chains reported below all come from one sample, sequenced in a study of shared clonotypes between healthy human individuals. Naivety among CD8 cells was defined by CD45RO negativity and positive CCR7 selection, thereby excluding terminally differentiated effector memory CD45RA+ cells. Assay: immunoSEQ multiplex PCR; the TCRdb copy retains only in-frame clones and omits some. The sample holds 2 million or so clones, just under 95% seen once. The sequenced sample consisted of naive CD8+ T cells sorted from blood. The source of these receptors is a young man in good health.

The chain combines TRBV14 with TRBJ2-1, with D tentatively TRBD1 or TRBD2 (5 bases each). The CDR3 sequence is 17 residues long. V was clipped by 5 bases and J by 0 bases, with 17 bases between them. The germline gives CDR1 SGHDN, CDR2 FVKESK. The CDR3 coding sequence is TGTGCCAGCAGCGCTTTTCCCGGGACCGACTCCTACAATGAGCAGTTCTTC. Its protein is CASSAFPGTDSYNEQFF.

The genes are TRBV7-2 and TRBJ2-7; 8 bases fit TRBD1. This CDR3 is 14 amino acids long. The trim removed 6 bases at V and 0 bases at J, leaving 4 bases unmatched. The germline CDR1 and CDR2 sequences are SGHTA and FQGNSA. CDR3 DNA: TGTGCCAGCAGAAGGACAGGGTCCTCCTACGAGCAGTACTTC. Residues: CASRRTGSSYEQYF.

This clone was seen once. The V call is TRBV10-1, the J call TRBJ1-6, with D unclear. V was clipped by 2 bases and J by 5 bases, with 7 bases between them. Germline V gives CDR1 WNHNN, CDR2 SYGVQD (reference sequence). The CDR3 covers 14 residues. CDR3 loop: CASSEGPDNSPLHF. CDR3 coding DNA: TGCGCCAGCAGTGAGGGTCCGGATAATTCACCCCTCCACTTT.

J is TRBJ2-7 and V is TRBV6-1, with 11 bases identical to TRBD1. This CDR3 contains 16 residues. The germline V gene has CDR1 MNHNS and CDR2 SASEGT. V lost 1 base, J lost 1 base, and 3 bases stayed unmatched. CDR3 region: CASSEERDRGSYEQYF. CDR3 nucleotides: TGTGCCAGCAGTGAAGAAAGGGACAGGGGGTCCTACGAGCAGTACTTC.

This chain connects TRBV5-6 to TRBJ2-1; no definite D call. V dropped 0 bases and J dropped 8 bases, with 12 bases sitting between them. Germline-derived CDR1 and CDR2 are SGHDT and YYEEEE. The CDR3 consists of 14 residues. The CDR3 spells CASSLGPVSDEQFF. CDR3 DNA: TGTGCCAGCAGCTTGGGCCCCGTCTCCGATGAGCAGTTCTTC.

CDR3 sequence: CASSPLTSGSSNEQFF. CDR3 sequence (DNA): TGTGCCAGCAGCCCTCTGACTAGCGGGAGTTCAAATGAGCAGTTCTTC. The V and J genes are TRBV7-6 and TRBJ2-1; 12 positions agree with TRBD2. The V gene's germline CDR1 is SGHVS and CDR2 FNYEAQ. The CDR3 consists of 16 residues. V shed 5 bases and J 7 bases; nucleotides not matched to a gene: 9. Complete variable domain (other parts from reference TRBV7-6 and TRBJ2-1): GAGVSQSPRYKVTKRGQDVALRCDPISGHVSLYWYRQALGQGPEFLTYFNYEAQQDKSGLPNDRFSAERPEGSISTLTIQRTEQRDSAMYRCASSPLTSGSSNEQFFGPGTRLTVL.

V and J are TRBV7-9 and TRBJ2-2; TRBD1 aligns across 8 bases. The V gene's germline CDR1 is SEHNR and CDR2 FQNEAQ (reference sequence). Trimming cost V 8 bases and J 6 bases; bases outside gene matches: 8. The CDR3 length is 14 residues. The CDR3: CASEKQGVSGELFF. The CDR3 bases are TGTGCCAGCGAGAAACAGGGGGTATCCGGGGAGCTGTTTTTT.